This T cell receptor (beta chain) comes out of a study of T cell repertoires in cytomegalovirus infection. Study as a whole: CMV infection together with matching HLA type was indicated by public TCR beta signatures.

Concerning this clonotype itself: Antigen unknown.

TCRdb re-derived calls from the reads in MiXCR, one entry per CDR3 protein. The top ten clones hold under 15% of a sample with roughly 800,000 distinct CDR3 sequences, almost 30% of them seen once. CDR1 MNHNY and CDR2 SVGAGI come from the germline V gene (reference sequence). CDR3 size: 18 residues. The V and J ends lost 0 bases and 0 bases respectively, with 15 bases between them. Study-level findings and limits: Adding up the frequency of public TCR beta families identified people who carried CMV plus the relevant HLA. It was HLA-C-restricted CMV-specific TCR beta clonotypes that dominated the response ex vivo.

The origin of this receptor is a human donor in good health (CMV status not recorded). Some clones in this sample may be carry-over from other donors' samples. This sample comprised cultured CD8+ T cells from PBMCs, obtained from culture after CMV antigen stimulation. This chain joins TRBV6-6 and TRBJ2-1, with D perhaps matching TRBD1 or TRBD2 (5 bases each). The CDR3 DNA is TGTGCCAGCAGTTACTCGAGGAAGGGACGGAGCTCCTACAATGAGCAGTTCTTC. This gives the protein CASSYSRKGRSSYNEQFF.